The present TCR beta chain was sequenced within a study of identical twins (dated by TCRdb to 2015 to 2016). Concerning the study at large: TCR alpha and beta repertoires from monozygotic twins, unrelated adults of various ages and cord blood were deep-sequenced to test whether fetal clonotypes persist. To rule out contamination, the twin experiments were replicated at different times with different library preparation protocols.

The germline V gene encodes CDR1 SEHNR and CDR2 FQNEAQ (reference sequence). The CDR3 starts with the cysteine, ends with the phenylalanine, and has 15 residues. Only the CDR3 part of the read is kept: 45 bases, read in frame from the first base. This clonotype has more than one count but fewer than ten. Which antigen it targets is not known. Germline is not matched at one junction end, which may reflect a read error. Every donor in the study was a healthy Caucasian. The twin cohort comprised three pairs of female monozygotic twins, all aged roughly 18 to 30 years. Peripheral blood mononuclear cells were the source from which RNA for the TCR libraries was isolated. The paper's findings and limits, for the study overall: Excess twin sharing in beta out-of-frame sequences was weaker because fewer shared sequences lowered the signal-to-noise ratio. Out-of-frame TCR alpha sequences shared between twins showed an excess of low generation-probability sequences compared with coincidental sharing between unrelated individuals. Abundant cord blood beta clonotypes carried fewer insertions; young adult naive repertoires showed a weaker similar trend, while memory repertoires showed none. Because the same donors could not be followed over many years, the conclusions relied on cross-sectional statistical analysis. Invariant T cells such as MAIT and iNKT could partly confound zero-insertion analyses, although diverse VJ usage argued against such confounding for most clonotypes. Recombination models systematically underestimated out-of-frame TCR alpha sharing in monozygotic twins but agreed with sharing between unrelated individuals.

To prepare the library, 5' RACE was applied. This sample was sequenced with an Illumina HiSeq 2000. A universal primer binding site was added through template switching, and the final cDNA carried a unique molecular identifier so that TCR cDNA molecules could be counted accurately. Specific primers in the conserved constant-segment region were used to synthesize first-strand cDNA for the TCR alpha and beta chains. To control for contamination, every cDNA library carried two barcodes: a SMART-Mk sample barcode plus Illumina barcodes. Two successive PCR steps introduced TruSeq adapter sequences along with Illumina sample barcodes. The TCR alpha and beta cDNA libraries were sequenced on the Illumina HiSeq platform using custom primers. Turning to the authors' computational methods: Unique molecular identifiers were extracted from raw reads with MiGEC, and CDR3 positions were determined with MiXCR. Recombination models were inferred per individual with the repgenHMM and IGoR tools using an EM algorithm. Shared clonotype analysis was performed with the tcR package in R, normalizing sharing by the product of cloneset sizes. To study raw recombination without the effects of thymic and clonal selection, out-of-frame nonproductive sequences were analyzed. Using fastp trimming at Q25 and MiXCR clonotype assembly, TCRdb reanalyzed the public sequencing data and kept in-frame beta chains. CDR3 protein sequences are deduplicated, and each keeps its most common genes and DNA. These V and J calls are TCRdb output, not the study's own analysis. The sample data list approximately 680,000 distinct CDR3 sequences, and about 7% of these were observed just once. Jointly, the top ten make up around 1.6% of the sample.

The same data also contributed to another study, on yellow fever vaccine responses in identical twins. That second report states: The authors reported that the T cell response to vaccination in identical twins appeared partly convergent and partly personalized. Focusing on identical twins, the study followed the T cell clones that responded to the vaccine, and did so with precision.

Sequenced sample: PBMCs. The chain joins TRBV7-9 to TRBJ2-3, and 10 junctional nucleotides match TRBD2. The TCR comes from a woman aged 18-30 years in good health. The sequenced DNA is TGTGCCAGCAGGTTAGCGGGGGGACGCAGCGATACGCAGTATTTT. Its protein reads: CASRLAGGRSDTQYF.